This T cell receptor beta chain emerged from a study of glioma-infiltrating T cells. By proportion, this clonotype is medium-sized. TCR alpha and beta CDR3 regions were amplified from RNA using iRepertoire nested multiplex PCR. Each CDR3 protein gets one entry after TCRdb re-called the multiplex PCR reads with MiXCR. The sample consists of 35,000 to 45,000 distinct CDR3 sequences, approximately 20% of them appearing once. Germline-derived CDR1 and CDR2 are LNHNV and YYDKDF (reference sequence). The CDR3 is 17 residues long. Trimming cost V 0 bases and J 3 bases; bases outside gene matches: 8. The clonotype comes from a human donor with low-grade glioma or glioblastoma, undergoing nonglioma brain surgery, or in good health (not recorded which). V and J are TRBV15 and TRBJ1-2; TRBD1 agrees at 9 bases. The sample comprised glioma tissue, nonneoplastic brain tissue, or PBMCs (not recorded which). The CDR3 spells CATSRDRRTGDDYGYTF. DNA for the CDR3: TGTGCCACCAGCAGAGATCGGAGGACAGGGGATGACTATGGCTACACCTTC.